These 8 T cell receptor beta chains were all obtained from the same sample, sequenced in a study of beta chain features in type 1 diabetes. Sequenced material consisted of expressed TCRB transcripts (all of the isolated RNA was reverse transcribed). Using immunoSEQ multiplex PCR, the repertoire was profiled, and TCRdb retains in-frame clones only, with some absent. The data contain around 150,000 clones, around 8% of them singletons. The sample taken for sequencing was central memory CD4+ T cells from blood. All receptors come from a man between 18 and 29 years old in good health.

This chain uses TRBV4-1 with TRBJ2-2; 9 bases agree with TRBD1. Germline V gene sequence: CDR1 MGHRA, CDR2 YSYEKL. The CDR3 covers 17 residues. J was trimmed by 3 bases and V by 3 bases; bases with no gene match: 8. Written as DNA, the CDR3 is TGCGCCAGCAGCCAGCGGTCACAGGGGGCGGACACCGGGGAGCTGTTTTTT. Amino acid sequence: CASSQRSQGADTGELFF.

This clone was observed a few times. Written as DNA, the CDR3 is TGCAGCGTTGAAGGGGAGGGCTGGAAGACCCAGTACTTC. This sequence encodes CSVEGEGWKTQYF. The V call is TRBV29-1, the J call TRBJ2-5, with TRBD2 identical over 7 bases. The CDR3 loop spans 13 amino acids. V dropped 1 base and J dropped 6; count of bases not matched to a gene: 5. Germline V gene lookup returns CDR1 SQVTM and CDR2 ANQGSEA.

This chain uses TRBV5-1 with TRBJ1-5; 7 bases map to TRBD1. The germline V gene encodes CDR1 SGHRS and CDR2 YFSETQ. Trimming removed 0 bases from V and 4 bases from J; junction bases left unmatched: 10. The CDR3 consists of 17 residues. In DNA, the CDR3 is TGCGCCAGCAGCTTGGCGCACCGGGACAGACTTAATCAGCCCCAGCATTTT. Translation gives CASSLAHRDRLNQPQHF.

There are a few counts of this clone. The genes are TRBV2 and TRBJ2-5; 7 bases match TRBD1. This CDR3 is 15 amino acids long. Germline trimming cut 0 bases from V and 1 base from J; bases unmatched to any gene: 2. Germline V CDR1 and CDR2: SNHLY, FYNNEI. CDR3 in amino acids: CASSEATGRQETQYF. The CDR3 DNA sequence: TGTGCCAGCAGTGAAGCGACAGGGCGCCAAGAGACCCAGTACTTC.

This clone appeared a few times. J is TRBJ1-4 and V is TRBV30, with D maybe TRBD1 (6 bases). The V and J ends lost 3 bases and 4 bases respectively, with 21 bases between them. Germline V gene data show CDR1 as GTSNPN and CDR2 as SVGIG (reference sequence). There are 17 residues in the CDR3. The CDR3 nucleotides are TGTGCCTGGAGGGACACAGGGTCCCCGTTACATAATGAAAAACTGTTTTTT. Its translation: CAWRDTGSPLHNEKLFF.

This clone was counted only a few times. The chain links TRBV9 to TRBJ2-1, with TRBD1 matching 8 bases. The V and J ends lost 5 bases and 8 bases, in that order; junction bases with no gene match: 15. Germline values: CDR1 SGDLS, CDR2 YYNGEE. This CDR3 is 16 amino acids long. The CDR3 bases are TGTGCCAGCAGGGAGGGACCGTGGGGACAGGCCGATGAGCAGTTCTTC. It translates to CASREGPWGQADEQFF.

This clone was observed a handful of times. V and J are TRBV28 and TRBJ1-5; D might be TRBD1 (5 bases). Germline V gene lookup returns CDR1 MDHEN and CDR2 SYDVKM. Trimming pared 5 bases from V and 5 bases from J, leaving 16 bases between. The length of the CDR3 is 15 residues. CDR3 DNA: TGTGCCAGCAGTCCGCCCTCGGGGGTCTATCAGCCCCAGCATTTT. It codes for CASSPPSGVYQPQHF. The complete variable domain, with remaining parts taken from reference TRBV28 and TRBJ1-5, reads DVKVTQSSRYLVKRTGEKVFLECVQDMDHENMFWYRQDPGLGLRLIYFSYDVKMKEKGDIPEGYSVSREKKERFSLILESASTNQTSMYLCASSPPSGVYQPQHFGDGTRLSIL.

V and J are TRBV18 and TRBJ2-2, with unresolved D. V was trimmed by 0 bases and J by 4 bases, leaving 12 bases between them. Germline CDR1 is KGHSH and CDR2 is LQKENI. The CDR3 consists of 16 residues. The CDR3 protein is CASSPPSQTPTGELFF. Here the CDR3 DNA reads TGTGCCAGCTCACCACCATCCCAGACACCCACCGGGGAGCTGTTTTTT.